A selection of T cell receptor beta chains follows, all from one sample in a study of T cell responses to AZD1222 COVID-19 vaccine. The repertoire was sequenced with immunoSEQ multiplex PCR; TCRdb's copy has only in-frame clones and lacks some. This table holds about 53,000 clones, roughly 83% found once. The source was peripheral blood, collected on day 0 of AZD1222 vaccination. The origin of the receptors is an adult in good health. CDR3s include the opening cysteine and the closing phenylalanine or tryptophan. The D gene is left open where the match is weak. Size values are once, few and many counts, or a class for expanded clones, and some rows have none.

d_gene,v_gene,len,j_gene,abundance,CDR3nt,CDR3aa
NA,TRBV18,14,TRBJ1-4,NA,TGTGCCAGCTCCGAGCACCCTGGGAAGGAAAAACTGTTTTTT,CASSEHPGKEKLFF
NA,TRBV18,13,TRBJ1-1,NA,TGTGCCAGCTCACCAGACCAGAACACTGAAGCTTTCTTT,CASSPDQNTEAFF
TRBD2,TRBV30,15,TRBJ2-7,NA,TGTGCCTGGAGCCCGAAGGCTAGCGGGTCCCACGAGCAGTACTTC,CAWSPKASGSHEQYF
NA,TRBV27,12,TRBJ2-3,once,TGTGCCAGCAGTTTATCGAGGGATACGCAGTATTTT,CASSLSRDTQYF
TRBD1,TRBV5-1,16,TRBJ1-2,NA,TGCGCCAGCAGCGTGTTCGGGACAGGGGGCACCGATGGCTACACCTTC,CASSVFGTGGTDGYTF
NA,TRBV11-3,15,TRBJ1-4,NA,TGTGCCAGCAGCTTTACAGGGACCACTAATGAAAAACTGTTTTTT,CASSFTGTTNEKLFF
TRBD2,TRBV3-1/TRBV3-2,15,TRBJ2-1,NA,TGTGCCAGCAGCCAAGAGTCTAGCGGGAGAGGGGAGCAGTTCTTC,CASSQESSGRGEQFF
NA,TRBV11-3,12,TRBJ2-1,NA,TGTGCCAGCAGCTCCGGCCACAATGAGCAGTTCTTC,CASSSGHNEQFF
NA,TRBV3-1/TRBV3-2,13,TRBJ2-7,once,TGTGCCAGCAGCCAAGATACATTCTACGAGCAGTACTTC,CASSQDTFYEQYF
TRBD1,TRBV5-6,16,TRBJ1-4,NA,TGTGCCAGCAGCTTGCGGTCTGGGACAGGGGAAGAAAAACTGTTTTTT,CASSLRSGTGEEKLFF
NA,TRBV6-1,15,TRBJ1-2,NA,TGTGCCAGCAGTGAAATAATAACAGGGACTACTGGCTACACCTTC,CASSEIITGTTGYTF
NA,TRBV30,15,TRBJ2-6,NA,TGCGTCTTTTCTCCCCTCTCCATTGGGGCCAACGTCCTGACTTTC,CVFSPLSIGANVLTF
NA,TRBV21-1,17,TRBJ2-7,once,TGTGCCAGCAGCAAAGCGCATATTAGGGACAGGGTGAATGAGCAGTACTTC,CASSKAHIRDRVNEQYF
NA,TRBV7-2,15,TRBJ2-2,NA,TGTGCCAGCAGCTTAATAGGCAGGAACACCGGGGAGCTGTTTTTT,CASSLIGRNTGELFF
TRBD2,TRBV7-9,15,TRBJ2-7,NA,TGTGCCAGCAGCTTAGAACTAGCGGGAGTCAACGAGCAGTACTTC,CASSLELAGVNEQYF
NA,TRBV5-1,14,TRBJ2-5,NA,TGCGCCAGCAGCTTGTGGTCAGCTCAAGAGACCCAGTACTTC,CASSLWSAQETQYF
NA,TRBV11-3,16,TRBJ1-6,NA,TGTGCCAGCAGCTTAGCCCGATTCGACCCCAATTCACCCCTCCACTTT,CASSLARFDPNSPLHF
TRBD1,TRBV19,15,TRBJ1-2,NA,TGTGCCAGTAGTGAGCCCGGGACAGGGACAAGGGGCTACACCTTC,CASSEPGTGTRGYTF
NA,TRBV30,12,TRBJ2-7,NA,TGTGCCTGGAGCGGCGCGCGGCGCGAGCAGTACTTC,CAWSGARREQYF
NA,TRBV10-2,14,TRBJ1-2,NA,TGCGCCAGCAGCAGCGGCACGGATAACTATGGCTACACCTTC,CASSSGTDNYGYTF
NA,TRBV4-1,15,TRBJ1-2,few,TGCGCCAGCAGCCAAGATAGGTGGAGTTTAGAAGGCTACACCTTC,CASSQDRWSLEGYTF
NA,TRBV19,14,TRBJ2-2,NA,TGTGCCAGTAGTATTAGAGGGAACACCGGGGAGCTGTTTTTT,CASSIRGNTGELFF
TRBD2,TRBV25-1,17,TRBJ2-7,NA,TGTGCCAGCACCGGAGGAGCGGGAGTAAAGATGTTTGGCGAGCAGTACTTC,CASTGGAGVKMFGEQYF